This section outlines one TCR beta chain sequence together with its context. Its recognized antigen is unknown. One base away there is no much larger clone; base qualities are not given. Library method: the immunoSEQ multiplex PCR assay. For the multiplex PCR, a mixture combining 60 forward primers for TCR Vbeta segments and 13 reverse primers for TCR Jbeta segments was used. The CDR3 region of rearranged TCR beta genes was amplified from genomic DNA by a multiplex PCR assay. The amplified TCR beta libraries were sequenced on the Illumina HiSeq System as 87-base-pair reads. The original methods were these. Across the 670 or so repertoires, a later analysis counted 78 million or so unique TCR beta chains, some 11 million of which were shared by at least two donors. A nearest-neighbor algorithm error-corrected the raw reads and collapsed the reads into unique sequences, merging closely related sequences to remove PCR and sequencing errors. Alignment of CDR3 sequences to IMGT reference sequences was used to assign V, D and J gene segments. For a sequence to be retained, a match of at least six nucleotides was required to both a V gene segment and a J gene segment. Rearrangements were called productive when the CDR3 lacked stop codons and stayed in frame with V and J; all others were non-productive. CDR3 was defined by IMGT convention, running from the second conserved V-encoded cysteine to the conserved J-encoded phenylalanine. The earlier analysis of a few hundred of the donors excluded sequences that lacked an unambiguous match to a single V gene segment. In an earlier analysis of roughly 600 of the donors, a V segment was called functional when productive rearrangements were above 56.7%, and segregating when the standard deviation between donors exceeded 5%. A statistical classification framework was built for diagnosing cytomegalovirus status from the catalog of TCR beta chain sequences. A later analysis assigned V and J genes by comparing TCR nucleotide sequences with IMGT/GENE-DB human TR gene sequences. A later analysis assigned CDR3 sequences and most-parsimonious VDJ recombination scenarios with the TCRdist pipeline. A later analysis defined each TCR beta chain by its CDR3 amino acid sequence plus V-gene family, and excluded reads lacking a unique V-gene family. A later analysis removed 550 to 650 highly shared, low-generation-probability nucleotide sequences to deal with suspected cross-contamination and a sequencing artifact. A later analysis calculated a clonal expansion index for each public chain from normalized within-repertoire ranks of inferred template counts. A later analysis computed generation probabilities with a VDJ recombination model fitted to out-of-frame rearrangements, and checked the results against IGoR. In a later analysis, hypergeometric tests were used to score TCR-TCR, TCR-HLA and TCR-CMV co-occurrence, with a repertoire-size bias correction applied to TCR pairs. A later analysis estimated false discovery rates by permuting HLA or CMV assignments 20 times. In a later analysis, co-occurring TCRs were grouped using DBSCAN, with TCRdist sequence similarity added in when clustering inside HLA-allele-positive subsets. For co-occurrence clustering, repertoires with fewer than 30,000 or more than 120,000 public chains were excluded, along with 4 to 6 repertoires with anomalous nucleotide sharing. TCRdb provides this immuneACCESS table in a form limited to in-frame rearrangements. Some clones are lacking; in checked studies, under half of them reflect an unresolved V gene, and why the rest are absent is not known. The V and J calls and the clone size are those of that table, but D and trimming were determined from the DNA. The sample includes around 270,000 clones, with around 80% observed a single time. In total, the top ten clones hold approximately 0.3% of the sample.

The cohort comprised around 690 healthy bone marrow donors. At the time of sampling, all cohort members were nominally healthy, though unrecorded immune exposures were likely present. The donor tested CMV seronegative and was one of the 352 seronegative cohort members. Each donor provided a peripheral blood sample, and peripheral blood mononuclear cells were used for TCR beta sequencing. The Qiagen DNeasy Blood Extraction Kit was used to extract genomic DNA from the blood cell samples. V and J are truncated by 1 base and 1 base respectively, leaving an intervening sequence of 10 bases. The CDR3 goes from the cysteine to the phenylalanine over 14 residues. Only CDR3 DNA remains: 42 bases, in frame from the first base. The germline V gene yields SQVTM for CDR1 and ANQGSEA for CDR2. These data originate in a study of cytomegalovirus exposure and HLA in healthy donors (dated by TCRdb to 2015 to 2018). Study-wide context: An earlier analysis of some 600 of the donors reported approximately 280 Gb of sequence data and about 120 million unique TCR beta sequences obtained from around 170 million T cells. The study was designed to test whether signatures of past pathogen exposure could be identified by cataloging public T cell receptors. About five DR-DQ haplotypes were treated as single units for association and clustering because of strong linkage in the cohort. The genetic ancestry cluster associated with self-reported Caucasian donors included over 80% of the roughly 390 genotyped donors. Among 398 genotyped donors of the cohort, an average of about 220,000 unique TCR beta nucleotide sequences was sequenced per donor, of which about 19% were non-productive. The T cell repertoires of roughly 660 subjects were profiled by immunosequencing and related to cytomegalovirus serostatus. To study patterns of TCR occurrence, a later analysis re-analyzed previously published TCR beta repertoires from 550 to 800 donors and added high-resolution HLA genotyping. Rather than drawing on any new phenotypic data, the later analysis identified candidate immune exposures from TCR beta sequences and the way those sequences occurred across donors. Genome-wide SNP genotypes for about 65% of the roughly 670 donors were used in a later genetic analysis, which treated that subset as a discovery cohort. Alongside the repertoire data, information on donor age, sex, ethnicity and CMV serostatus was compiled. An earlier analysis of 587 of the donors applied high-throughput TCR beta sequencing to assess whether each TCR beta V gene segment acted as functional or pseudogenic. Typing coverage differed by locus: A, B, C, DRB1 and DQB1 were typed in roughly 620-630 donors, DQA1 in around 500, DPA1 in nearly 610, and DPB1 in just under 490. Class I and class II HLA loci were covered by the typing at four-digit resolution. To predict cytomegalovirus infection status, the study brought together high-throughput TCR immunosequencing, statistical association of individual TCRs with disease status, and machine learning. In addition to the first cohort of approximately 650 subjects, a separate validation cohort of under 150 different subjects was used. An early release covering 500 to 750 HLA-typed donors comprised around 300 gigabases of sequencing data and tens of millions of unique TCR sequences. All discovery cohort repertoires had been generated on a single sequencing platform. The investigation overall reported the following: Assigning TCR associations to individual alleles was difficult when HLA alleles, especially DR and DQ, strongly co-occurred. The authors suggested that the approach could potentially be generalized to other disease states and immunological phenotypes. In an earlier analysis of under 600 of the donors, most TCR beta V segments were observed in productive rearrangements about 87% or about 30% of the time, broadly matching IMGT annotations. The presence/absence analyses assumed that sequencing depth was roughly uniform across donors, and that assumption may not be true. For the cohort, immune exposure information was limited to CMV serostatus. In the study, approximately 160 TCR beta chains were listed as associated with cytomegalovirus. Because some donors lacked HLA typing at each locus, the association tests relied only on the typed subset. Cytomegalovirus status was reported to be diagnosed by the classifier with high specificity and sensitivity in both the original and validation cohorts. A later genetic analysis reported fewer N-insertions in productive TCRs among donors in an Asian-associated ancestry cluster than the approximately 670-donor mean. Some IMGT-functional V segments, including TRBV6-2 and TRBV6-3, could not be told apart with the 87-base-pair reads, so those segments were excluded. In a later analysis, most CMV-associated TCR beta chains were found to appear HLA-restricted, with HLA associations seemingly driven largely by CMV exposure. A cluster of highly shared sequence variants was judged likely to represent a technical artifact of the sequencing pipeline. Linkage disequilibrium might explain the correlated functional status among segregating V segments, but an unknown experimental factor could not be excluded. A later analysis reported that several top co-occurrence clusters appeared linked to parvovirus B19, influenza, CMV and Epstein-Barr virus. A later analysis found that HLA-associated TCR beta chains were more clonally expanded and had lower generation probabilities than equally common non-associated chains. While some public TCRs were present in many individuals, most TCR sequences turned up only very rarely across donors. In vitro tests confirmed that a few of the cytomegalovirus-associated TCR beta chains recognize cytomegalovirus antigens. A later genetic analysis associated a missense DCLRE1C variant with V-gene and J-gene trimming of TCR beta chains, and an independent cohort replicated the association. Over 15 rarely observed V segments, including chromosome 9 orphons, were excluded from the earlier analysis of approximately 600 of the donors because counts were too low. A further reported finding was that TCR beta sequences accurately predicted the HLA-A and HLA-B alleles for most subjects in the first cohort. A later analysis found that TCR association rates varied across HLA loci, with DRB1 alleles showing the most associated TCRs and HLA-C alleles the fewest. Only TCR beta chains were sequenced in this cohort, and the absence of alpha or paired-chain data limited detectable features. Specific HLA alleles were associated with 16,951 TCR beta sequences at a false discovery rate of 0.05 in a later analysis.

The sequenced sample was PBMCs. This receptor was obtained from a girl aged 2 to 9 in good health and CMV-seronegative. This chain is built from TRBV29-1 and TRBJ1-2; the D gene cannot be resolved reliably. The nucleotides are TGCAGCGTTGAAGGTCCAGGAAATAACTATGGCTACACCTTC. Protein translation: CSVEGPGNNYGYTF.